One and the same sample provided the 31 T cell receptor beta chains below, sequenced in a study of identical twins. MiXCR was run by TCRdb on the 5' RACE reads, yielding one entry per CDR3 protein. Of a few hundred thousand distinct CDR3 sequences in the sample, just under 9.5% are singletons; the top ten hold 6% to 8.5%. The same data also contributed to another study, on yellow fever vaccine responses in identical twins.

Material: CD8+ T cells sorted from blood. All receptors come from a woman under 30 in good health.

This clonotype was picked up many times. This rearrangement joins TRBV20-1 to TRBJ2-7, with 9 bases fitting TRBD1. With V trimmed by 7 bases and J by 2 bases, 9 bases remained unmatched. Per germline, CDR1 DFQATT and CDR2 SNEGSKA (reference sequence). This CDR3 has 14 residues. The chain's CDR3 is CSVASRTGAYEQYF. For the CDR3, the DNA is TGCAGTGTCGCGTCCCGGACAGGGGCCTACGAGCAGTACTTC.

The chain combines TRBV28 with TRBJ2-1; 7 nucleotides align to TRBD1. CDR1 MDHEN and CDR2 SYDVKM come from the germline V gene. The V gene end was trimmed by 6 bases and the J gene end by 3 bases; junction bases not matched to a gene: 8. The CDR3 extends over 15 amino acids. CDR3 region: CASSSRGGLYNEQFF. The CDR3 DNA reads TGTGCCAGCAGCTCCCGAGGGGGCCTCTACAATGAGCAGTTCTTC.

J is TRBJ2-1 and V is TRBV20-1; 10 bases fit TRBD2. The CDR3 is made up of 21 amino acids. Germline assignment: CDR1 DFQATT and CDR2 SNEGSKA (reference sequence). J gave up 9 bases and V 0 bases, and 26 bases lay outside the gene matches. Here the CDR3 reads CSARDGSGHGTSELPEGEQFF. The DNA for the CDR3 is TGCAGTGCTAGAGATGGTTCAGGGCACGGGACTAGCGAGCTTCCGGAAGGTGAGCAGTTCTTC.

In its sample, this clonotype was seen many times. The chain employs TRBV29-1 and TRBJ2-2; 8 positions match TRBD2. The J segment lost 5 bases and the V segment lost 0 bases, leaving 5 bases of the junction unmatched. Germline V gives CDR1 SQVTM, CDR2 ANQGSEA. CDR3 length: 15 residues. The CDR3 coding sequence is TGCAGCGTTGAAGAAAGGGCTAGCGGGACCGGGGAGCTGTTTTTT. Residues: CSVEERASGTGELFF.

The table lists this clonotype with many counts. V is TRBV4-1 and J is TRBJ2-5; the D gene could be TRBD1 or TRBD2 (5 bases each). Trimming took off 2 bases at V and 2 bases at J, with 9 bases between the two ends. Germline lookup yields CDR1 MGHRA and CDR2 YSYEKL. This CDR3 has 14 amino acids. CDR3 amino acids: CASSQLWGQETQYF. CDR3 DNA sequence: TGCGCCAGCAGCCAATTGTGGGGGCAAGAGACCCAGTACTTC.

The chain is built from TRBV27 and TRBJ2-7; D might be TRBD1 (5 bases). This CDR3 comprises 13 residues. Per the germline V gene, CDR1 is MNHEY and CDR2 is SMNVEV (reference sequence). V was trimmed by 3 bases and J by 2 bases, leaving 8 bases between them. CDR3 DNA sequence: TGTGCCAGCAGTTTCAGGGTAACCTACGAGCAGTACTTC. It yields the protein CASSFRVTYEQYF.

The chain uses TRBV29-1 and TRBJ2-7; the match to TRBD1 covers 8 bases. The CDR3 runs 13 residues. Germline CDR1 is SQVTM and CDR2 is ANQGSEA. V dropped 8 bases and J dropped 7; count of bases not matched to a gene: 13. CDR3 DNA: TGCAGCTTCCTCCACAGGGGGTTTGGTGAGCAGTACTTC. Translating gives CSFLHRGFGEQYF.

The sample holds many counts of this clonotype. The chain links TRBV5-1 to TRBJ2-7, with a tentative D call TRBD1 (6 bases). The V gene's germline CDR1 is SGHRS and CDR2 YFSETQ. The CDR3 loop spans 14 amino acids. Trimming pared 6 bases from V and 6 bases from J, leaving 19 bases between. CDR3: CASNPTGFGAEQYF. As DNA, the CDR3 is TGCGCCAGCAACCCCACAGGGTTTGGAGCCGAGCAGTACTTC.

At least ten counts were recorded for this clonotype. The V gene is TRBV5-1, the J gene TRBJ2-7, with TRBD2 as a possible D gene (6 bases). V lost 0 bases and J lost 1, with 14 bases in between. Per germline, CDR1 SGHRS and CDR2 YFSETQ. This CDR3 contains 16 residues. The CDR3 region has the DNA TGCGCCAGCAGCTTGGCCGTGGAGGGGTCTTCCTACGAGCAGTACTTC. It yields the protein CASSLAVEGSSYEQYF. The variable domain in full, completed from reference TRBV5-1 and TRBJ2-7, reads KAGVTQTPRYLIKTRGQQVTLSCSPISGHRSVSWYQQTPGQGLQFLFEYFSETQRNKGNFPGRFSGRQFSNSRSEMNVSTLELGDSALYLCASSLAVEGSSYEQYFGPGTRLTVT.

At least ten counts were recorded for this clonotype. The V call is TRBV12-3 or TRBV12-4, the J call TRBJ1-5, with no clear D. V was cut by 2 bases and J by 2 bases, with 31 bases left in between. The CDR3 is 22 residues long. The CDR3 loop reads CASSLRGPFGFLLGRGNQPQHF. The CDR3 DNA is TGTGCCAGCAGTTTACGCGGCCCTTTCGGCTTTTTACTAGGTCGCGGCAATCAGCCCCAGCATTTT.

This clonotype was recorded at least ten times. V gene TRBV29-1 combines with J gene TRBJ1-2; D unresolved. The germline CDR1 and CDR2 sequences are SQVTM and ANQGSEA. Trimming took off 5 bases at V and 5 bases at J, with 15 bases between the two ends. The CDR3 loop spans 13 amino acids. Written as DNA, the CDR3 is TGCAGCGTTCTACTCCCAACCCCGTATGGCTACACCTTC. Translation: CSVLLPTPYGYTF.

This clonotype was seen many times. The CDR3 region has the DNA TGTGCCAGCAGCCAAGGGTGGTACAATGAGCAGTTCTTC. It specifies CASSQGWYNEQFF. V usage is TRBV14 and J usage is TRBJ2-1; D ambiguous. CDR1 and CDR2 (germline): SGHDN, FVKESK. V was trimmed by 1 base and J by 4 bases, leaving 5 bases between them. The CDR3 totals 13 residues.

The CDR3 bases are TGCGCCAGCAGCTTTGGGCAGGGGGTAGTCTACGAGCAGTACTTC. Its protein product is CASSFGQGVVYEQYF. The chain combines TRBV5-1 with TRBJ2-7, with 7 bases aligning to TRBD1. Germline-derived CDR1 and CDR2 are SGHRS and YFSETQ. V lost 2 bases, J lost 3 bases, and 8 bases stayed unmatched. CDR3 length equals 15 residues. The full variable domain, completed using reference TRBV5-1 and TRBJ2-7, is KAGVTQTPRYLIKTRGQQVTLSCSPISGHRSVSWYQQTPGQGLQFLFEYFSETQRNKGNFPGRFSGRQFSNSRSEMNVSTLELGDSALYLCASSFGQGVVYEQYFGPGTRLTVT.

This clonotype was detected many times. The chain links TRBV27 to TRBJ1-1; 7 bases fit TRBD1. Germline CDR1 MNHEY, CDR2 SMNVEV (reference sequence). The CDR3 loop spans 13 amino acids. The trim removed 3 bases at V and 8 bases at J, leaving 6 bases unmatched. The CDR3, as DNA: TGTGCCAGCAGTTTCGGGCGCAGGGGGGAAGCTTTCTTT. Translation gives CASSFGRRGEAFF.

This clonotype was counted ten times or more. The V gene is TRBV20-1, the J gene TRBJ2-7; 7 bases line up with TRBD1. Germline values: CDR1 DFQATT, CDR2 SNEGSKA (reference sequence). Trimming at V came to 6 bases and at J to 2 bases, leaving 4 bases not matched to a gene. The CDR3 consists of 12 residues. The CDR3 DNA reads as TGCAGTGCCTCGACAGGGACCTACGAGCAGTACTTC. This codes for CSASTGTYEQYF.

This clonotype was seen only a few times. This chain's CDR3 is CATSVRTGELFF. The CDR3 nucleotides read TGTGCCACCAGTGTTAGGACCGGGGAGCTGTTTTTT. This chain links TRBV24-1 with TRBJ2-2; D not certain. Germline V CDR1 and CDR2: KGHDR, SFDVKD. V lost 5 bases and J 5 bases, leaving 5 bases between the germline ends. The CDR3 is 12 amino acids.

In its sample, this clonotype was seen a few times. The chain employs TRBV20-1 and TRBJ2-1; D is undetermined. Germline V gene sequence: CDR1 DFQATT, CDR2 SNEGSKA (reference sequence). V lost 3 bases and J 6 bases, leaving 6 bases between the germline ends. The CDR3 spans 11 residues. This CDR3 is CSARPGNEQFF. DNA for the CDR3: TGCAGTGCTAGGCCCGGCAATGAGCAGTTCTTC.

The rearrangement links TRBV20-1 to TRBJ2-1; unclear D gene. Germline CDR1 reads DFQATT; CDR2 reads SNEGSKA (reference sequence). V was trimmed by 0 bases and J by 8 bases, leaving 17 bases between them. The CDR3 covers 15 residues. DNA for the CDR3: TGCAGTGCTAGAGATCTTGTAAACCCCAAAGATGAGCAGTTCTTC. Encoded protein: CSARDLVNPKDEQFF.

The genes are TRBV10-3 and TRBJ2-7; no clear D. The CDR3 totals 11 residues. V gave up 1 base and J gave up 6 bases, with 4 bases separating them. CDR1 and CDR2 from the germline V gene are ENHRY and SYGVKD. The CDR3 sequence: CAISELGEQYF. The CDR3 coding sequence is TGTGCCATCAGTGAGTTAGGCGAGCAGTACTTC.

The chain recombines TRBV2 with TRBJ1-6; 11 nucleotides match TRBD1. The germline gives CDR1 SNHLY, CDR2 FYNNEI. Losses at the gene ends were 4 bases for V and 5 bases for J; bases not matched to a gene: 4. This CDR3 comprises 16 residues. The CDR3 is CASSAGQGVNNSPLHF. In DNA, the CDR3 is TGTGCCAGCAGTGCGGGACAGGGGGTCAATAATTCACCCCTCCACTTT.

This clonotype appeared many times. The chain has TRBV5-1 and TRBJ1-1, with TRBD1 matching 8 bases. Germline loops: CDR1 SGHRS, CDR2 YFSETQ. The length of the CDR3 is 14 residues. V dropped 0 bases and J dropped 6; count of bases not matched to a gene: 4. CDR3 residues: CASSLALGQAEAFF. Written as DNA, the CDR3 is TGCGCCAGCAGCTTGGCCTTGGGACAGGCTGAAGCTTTCTTT. The full variable domain, its missing parts supplied by reference TRBV5-1 and TRBJ1-1, is KAGVTQTPRYLIKTRGQQVTLSCSPISGHRSVSWYQQTPGQGLQFLFEYFSETQRNKGNFPGRFSGRQFSNSRSEMNVSTLELGDSALYLCASSLALGQAEAFFGQGTRLTVV.

This clonotype was seen a few times. The chain couples TRBV4-2 to TRBJ1-1; D remains unclear. Germline V gene data show CDR1 as LGHNA and CDR2 as YNFKEQ. The CDR3 loop spans 14 amino acids. V was pared by 0 bases and J by 6 bases, with 11 bases between. CDR3: CASSQESDGPEAFF. The CDR3 DNA reads TGTGCCAGCAGCCAAGAATCTGATGGACCTGAAGCTTTCTTT.

Only a few counts were recorded for this clonotype. The V and J genes are TRBV20-1 and TRBJ2-7; tentative D call: TRBD1 (5 bases). Looked up from germline, CDR1 is DFQATT and CDR2 is SNEGSKA (reference sequence). This CDR3 region has 13 residues. Deletions cut 1 base from V and 3 bases from J, with 10 bases between. The chain's CDR3 is CSARGSRGYEQYF. CDR3 in DNA: TGCAGTGCTAGAGGGTCTAGGGGCTACGAGCAGTACTTC.

The sample holds many counts of this clonotype. The chain is built from TRBV15 and TRBJ2-6; D is undetermined. Germline V gene sequence: CDR1 LNHNV, CDR2 YYDKDF (reference sequence). CDR3 length equals 14 residues. Trimming removed 1 base from V and 3 bases from J, with 4 bases in between. The CDR3 region is CATSRGVGANVLTF. The CDR3 DNA follows: TGTGCCACCAGCAGAGGAGTTGGGGCCAACGTCCTGACTTTC.

Only a few counts were recorded for this clonotype. The CDR3 sequence: CASSLTGTGKKQYF. In nucleotides, the CDR3 is TGTGCCAGCAGCTTAACCGGGACAGGCAAAAAGCAGTACTTC. The rearrangement uses TRBV7-2 and TRBJ2-7, with 8 bases that match TRBD1. V was pared by 2 bases and J by 8 bases, with 8 bases of the junction left unmatched. There are 14 residues in the CDR3. Germline V gene sequence: CDR1 SGHTA, CDR2 FQGNSA.

This clonotype showed up many times. The chain employs TRBV12-3 or TRBV12-4 and TRBJ2-7; D is unresolved. The CDR3 is 12 residues long. V was shortened by 4 bases and J by 6 bases, with 10 bases between the two germline ends. The DNA for the CDR3 is TGTGCCAGCAGTTCGACCCGGCTCGAGCAGTACTTC. Translation: CASSSTRLEQYF.

This clonotype has only a few counts. The chain joins TRBV20-1 to TRBJ2-7; possibly TRBD2 for D (5 bases). Germline V gene data show CDR1 as DFQATT and CDR2 as SNEGSKA (reference sequence). V was trimmed by 3 bases and J by 0 bases, leaving 9 bases between them. CDR3 length: 13 residues. In nucleotides, the CDR3 is TGCAGTGCTAGCCAGCGGAACTCCTACGAGCAGTACTTC. Translation gives CSASQRNSYEQYF.

This clonotype was seen many times. This sequence joins TRBV3-1 and TRBJ2-1; a weak D match, TRBD2 (5 bases). There are 13 residues in the CDR3. With 1 base removed from V and 10 bases from J, the gap between germline ends came to 11 bases. Germline CDR1 is LGHDT and CDR2 is YNNKEL (reference sequence). The CDR3 DNA follows: TGTGCCAGCAGCCAAGGGAGGTTCCAAGAGCAGTTCTTC. This encodes CASSQGRFQEQFF.

This clonotype was picked up many times. The chain employs TRBV12-3 or TRBV12-4 and TRBJ2-1; TRBD2 matches 13 bases. The junction had 3 bases not matched to a gene; V was cut back by 5 bases and J by 8 bases. CDR3 size: 14 residues. This chain's CDR3 is CASSRTSGGDEQFF. Here the CDR3 DNA reads TGTGCCAGCAGTCGGACTAGCGGGGGCGATGAGCAGTTCTTC.

The rearrangement joins TRBV10-3 to TRBJ2-7; 9 bases map to TRBD1. V shed 4 bases, J shed 3 bases, and the junction held 7 bases outside the gene matches. Germline V CDR1 and CDR2: ENHRY, SYGVKD. The CDR3 is made up of 15 amino acids. CDR3 loop: CAISVGTGIIYEQYF. The CDR3 region has the DNA TGTGCCATCAGTGTCGGGACAGGGATTATCTACGAGCAGTACTTC.

This clonotype was recorded at least ten times. The gene calls are TRBV10-2 and TRBJ2-3; 7 nucleotides agree with TRBD2. This CDR3 spans 19 amino acids. The V gene end was trimmed by 6 bases and the J gene end by 0 bases; junction bases not matched to a gene: 18. Germline V CDR1 and CDR2: WSHSY, SAAADI. Here the CDR3 DNA reads TGCGCCAGCAGGGTTTCACGCGGGAGAGGCTTCGGCAGCACAGATACGCAGTATTTT. Residues: CASRVSRGRGFGSTDTQYF.